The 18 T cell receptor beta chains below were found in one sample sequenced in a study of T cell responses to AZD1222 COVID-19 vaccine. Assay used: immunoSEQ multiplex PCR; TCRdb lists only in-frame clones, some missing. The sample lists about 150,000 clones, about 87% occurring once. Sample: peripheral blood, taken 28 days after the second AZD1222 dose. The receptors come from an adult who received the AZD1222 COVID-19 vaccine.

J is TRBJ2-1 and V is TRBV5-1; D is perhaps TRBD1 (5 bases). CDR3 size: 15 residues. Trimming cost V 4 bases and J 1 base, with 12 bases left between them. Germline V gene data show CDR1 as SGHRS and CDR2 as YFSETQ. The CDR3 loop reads CASSPQGSSYNEQFF. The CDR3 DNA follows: TGCGCCAGCAGCCCCCAGGGTAGTTCCTACAATGAGCAGTTCTTC.

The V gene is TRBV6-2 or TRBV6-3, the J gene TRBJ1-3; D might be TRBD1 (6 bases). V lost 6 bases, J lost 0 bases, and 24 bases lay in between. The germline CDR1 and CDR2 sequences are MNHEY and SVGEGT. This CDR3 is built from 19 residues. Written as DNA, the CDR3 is TGTGCCAGCAGCCGCTACCTACAGGGACTCTTGAGCTCTGGAAACACCATATATTTT. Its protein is CASSRYLQGLLSSGNTIYF.

CDR3 nucleotide sequence: TGTGCCACCAGCAGAGGGGCGATCGGGACTGAAGCTTTCTTT. Encoded protein: CATSRGAIGTEAFF. The gene calls are TRBV15 and TRBJ1-1; D not resolved. Germline V gene data show CDR1 as LNHNV and CDR2 as YYDKDF (reference sequence). This CDR3 region has 14 residues. V was cut by 1 base and J by 5 bases, with 11 bases left in between.

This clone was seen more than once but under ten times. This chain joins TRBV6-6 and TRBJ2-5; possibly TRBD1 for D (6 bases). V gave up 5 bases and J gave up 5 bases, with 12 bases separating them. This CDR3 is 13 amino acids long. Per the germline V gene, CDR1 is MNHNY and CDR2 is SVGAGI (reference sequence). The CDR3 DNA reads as TGTGCCAGCAGTCACAGGGATTGGGAGACCCAGTACTTC. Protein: CASSHRDWETQYF.

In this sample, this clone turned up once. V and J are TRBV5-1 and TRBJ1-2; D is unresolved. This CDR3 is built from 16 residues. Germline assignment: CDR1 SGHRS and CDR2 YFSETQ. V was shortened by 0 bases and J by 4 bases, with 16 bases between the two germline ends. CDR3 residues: CASSLASKGAGYGYTF. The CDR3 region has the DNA TGCGCCAGCAGCTTGGCATCGAAGGGCGCGGGCTATGGCTACACCTTC. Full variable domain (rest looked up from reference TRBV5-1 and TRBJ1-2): KAGVTQTPRYLIKTRGQQVTLSCSPISGHRSVSWYQQTPGQGLQFLFEYFSETQRNKGNFPGRFSGRQFSNSRSEMNVSTLELGDSALYLCASSLASKGAGYGYTFGSGTRLTVV.

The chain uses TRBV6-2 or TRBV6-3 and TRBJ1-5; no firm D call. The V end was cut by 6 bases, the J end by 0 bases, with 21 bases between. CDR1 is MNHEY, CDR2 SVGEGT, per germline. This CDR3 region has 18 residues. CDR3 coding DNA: TGTGCCAGCAGCCACCCTGCTAAAGGATCCTATAGCAATCAGCCCCAGCATTTT. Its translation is CASSHPAKGSYSNQPQHF.

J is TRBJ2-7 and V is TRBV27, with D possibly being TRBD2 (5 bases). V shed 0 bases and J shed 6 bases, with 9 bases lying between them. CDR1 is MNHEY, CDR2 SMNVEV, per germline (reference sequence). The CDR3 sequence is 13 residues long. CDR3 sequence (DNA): TGTGCCAGCAGTTTATCGGGAGTCCCCGAGCAGTACTTC. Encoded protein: CASSLSGVPEQYF.

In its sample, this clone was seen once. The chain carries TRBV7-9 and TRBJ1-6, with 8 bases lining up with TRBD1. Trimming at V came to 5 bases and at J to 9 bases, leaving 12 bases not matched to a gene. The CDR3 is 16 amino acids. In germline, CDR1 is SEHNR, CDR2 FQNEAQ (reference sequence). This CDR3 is CASSPPGQGGSSPLHF. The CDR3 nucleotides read TGTGCCAGCAGCCCCCCCGGACAGGGTGGAAGTTCACCCCTCCACTTT.

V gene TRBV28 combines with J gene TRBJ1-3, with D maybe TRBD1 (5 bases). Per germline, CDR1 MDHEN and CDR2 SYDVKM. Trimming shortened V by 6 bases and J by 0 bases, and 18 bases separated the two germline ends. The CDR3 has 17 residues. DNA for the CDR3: TGTGCCAGCAGCCAGAGCGGGACGGAAAACTCTGGAAACACCATATATTTT. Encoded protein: CASSQSGTENSGNTIYF. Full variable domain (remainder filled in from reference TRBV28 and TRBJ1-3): DVKVTQSSRYLVKRTGEKVFLECVQDMDHENMFWYRQDPGLGLRLIYFSYDVKMKEKGDIPEGYSVSREKKERFSLILESASTNQTSMYLCASSQSGTENSGNTIYFGEGSWLTVV.

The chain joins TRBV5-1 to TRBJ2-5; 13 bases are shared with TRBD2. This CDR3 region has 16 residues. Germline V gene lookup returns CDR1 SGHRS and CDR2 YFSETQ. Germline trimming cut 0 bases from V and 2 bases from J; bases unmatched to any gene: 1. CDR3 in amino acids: CASSLELAGGQETQYF. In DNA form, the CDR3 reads TGCGCCAGCAGCTTGGAACTAGCGGGAGGGCAAGAGACCCAGTACTTC. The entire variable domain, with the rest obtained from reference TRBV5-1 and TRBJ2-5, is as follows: KAGVTQTPRYLIKTRGQQVTLSCSPISGHRSVSWYQQTPGQGLQFLFEYFSETQRNKGNFPGRFSGRQFSNSRSEMNVSTLELGDSALYLCASSLELAGGQETQYFGPGTRLLVL.

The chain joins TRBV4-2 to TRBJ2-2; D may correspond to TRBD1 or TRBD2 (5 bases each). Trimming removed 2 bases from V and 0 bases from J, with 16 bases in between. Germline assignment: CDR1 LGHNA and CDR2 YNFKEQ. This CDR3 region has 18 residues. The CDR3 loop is CASSQNRGAPSNTGELFF. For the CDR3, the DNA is TGTGCCAGCAGCCAAAACCGGGGCGCCCCATCGAACACCGGGGAGCTGTTTTTT.

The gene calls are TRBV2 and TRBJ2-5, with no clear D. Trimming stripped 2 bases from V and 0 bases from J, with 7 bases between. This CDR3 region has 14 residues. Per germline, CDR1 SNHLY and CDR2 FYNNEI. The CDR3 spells CASSESSNQETQYF. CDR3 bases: TGTGCCAGCAGTGAATCATCAAACCAAGAGACCCAGTACTTC.

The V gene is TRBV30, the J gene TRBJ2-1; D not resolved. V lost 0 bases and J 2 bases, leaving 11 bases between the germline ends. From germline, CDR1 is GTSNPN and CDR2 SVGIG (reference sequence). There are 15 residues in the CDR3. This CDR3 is CAWSVPTGPYNEQFF. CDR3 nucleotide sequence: TGTGCCTGGAGTGTCCCCACTGGGCCCTACAATGAGCAGTTCTTC.

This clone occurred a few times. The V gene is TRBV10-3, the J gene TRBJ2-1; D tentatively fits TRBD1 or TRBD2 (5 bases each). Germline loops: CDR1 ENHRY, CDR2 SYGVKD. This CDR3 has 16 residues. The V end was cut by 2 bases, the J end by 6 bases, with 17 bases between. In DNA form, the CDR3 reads TGTGCCATCAGTGAGGAGCTAGTGTCGGGGACCAATGAGCAGTTCTTC. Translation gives CAISEELVSGTNEQFF.

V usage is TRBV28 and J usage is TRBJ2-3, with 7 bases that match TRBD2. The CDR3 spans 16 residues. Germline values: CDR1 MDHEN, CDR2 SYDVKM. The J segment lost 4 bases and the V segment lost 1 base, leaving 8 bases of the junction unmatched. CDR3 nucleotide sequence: TGTGCCAGCAGTTTATCGGGCGGGAGTTATGCAGATACGCAGTATTTT. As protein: CASSLSGGSYADTQYF.

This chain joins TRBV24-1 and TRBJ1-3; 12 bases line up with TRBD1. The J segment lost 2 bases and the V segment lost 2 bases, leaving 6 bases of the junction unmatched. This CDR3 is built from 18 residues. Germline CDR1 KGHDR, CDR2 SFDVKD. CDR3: CATSDSAGQGAPGNTIYF. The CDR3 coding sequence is TGTGCCACCAGTGATTCTGCGGGACAGGGGGCGCCTGGAAACACCATATATTTT.

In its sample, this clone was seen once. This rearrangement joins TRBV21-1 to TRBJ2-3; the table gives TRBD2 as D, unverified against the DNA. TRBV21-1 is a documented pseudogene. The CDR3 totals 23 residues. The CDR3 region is CASSKDVRDGGPLRGPSTDTQYF. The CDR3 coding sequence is TGTGCCAGCAGCAAAGACGTGAGGGACGGGGGGCCTCTCAGGGGCCCTAGCACAGATACGCAGTATTTT.

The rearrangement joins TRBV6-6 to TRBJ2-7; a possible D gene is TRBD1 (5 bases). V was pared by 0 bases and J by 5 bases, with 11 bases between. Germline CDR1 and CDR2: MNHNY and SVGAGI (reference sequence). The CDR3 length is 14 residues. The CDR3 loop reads CASSYSSRVDEQYF. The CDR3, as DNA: TGTGCCAGCAGTTACTCGAGCAGGGTTGACGAGCAGTACTTC.